The source of this T cell receptor (beta chain) is a study of blood T cells in healthy people across ages. Points from the study as a whole: It was the long-lived donors that had more naive CD4+ cells and higher diversity than aged donors.

CDR1 SGDLS and CDR2 YYNGEE come from the germline V gene. The CDR3 is made up of 12 amino acids. Trimming cost V 7 bases and J 5 bases, with 12 bases left between them. As to this clonotype: Its antigen is unknown.

Using a J-beta primer mix together with a sample-barcoded 5' primer, a second PCR was run for roughly 6 to 11 cycles. TCRdb reanalysed the 5' RACE reads using MiXCR and keeps one entry per CDR3 protein. Among over 500,000 distinct CDR3 sequences listed, 45% to 60% were seen once. Sequenced: blood. The chain is built from TRBV9 and TRBJ1-2; no clear D. The receptor was derived from a woman of 80 years or more in good health. As DNA, the CDR3 is TGTGCCAGCGGAACCGTGGGATATGGCTACACCTTC. Residues: CASGTVGYGYTF.